The 23 T cell receptor beta chains in this list originate from one sample, sequenced in a study of blood T cell repertoires in COVID-19. TCRdb's copy holds only in-frame clones and misses some; the assay was immunoSEQ multiplex PCR. Of under 300,000 clones listed, 70% to 90% are singletons. Sequenced: peripheral blood. The receptors derive from a woman aged 70-85 years with active or convalescent COVID-19.

The chain recombines TRBV5-4 with TRBJ1-1; D is unclear. Per the germline V gene, CDR1 is SGHNT and CDR2 is YYREEE (reference sequence). This CDR3 is 14 amino acids long. V lost 3 bases to trimming and J lost 1 base, with 10 bases between them. This chain's CDR3 is CASSSLEGNTEAFF. For the CDR3, the DNA is TGTGCCAGCAGCTCCCTGGAGGGGAACACTGAAGCTTTCTTT.

This chain joins TRBV7-2 and TRBJ1-1; D may be TRBD1 (5 bases). Trimming cost V 0 bases and J 7 bases, with 12 bases left between them. Germline V gene lookup returns CDR1 SGHTA and CDR2 FQGNSA. This CDR3 has 14 amino acids. The CDR3 loop reads CASSLAWQGSEAFF. The DNA for the CDR3 is TGTGCCAGCAGCTTAGCGTGGCAGGGTAGTGAAGCTTTCTTT. The variable domain in full, completed from reference TRBV7-2 and TRBJ1-1, reads GAGVSQSPSNKVTEKGKDVELRCDPISGHTALYWYRQSLGQGLEFLIYFQGNSAPDKSGLPSDRFSAERTGGSVSTLTIQRTQQEDSAVYLCASSLAWQGSEAFFGQGTRLTVV.

The chain joins TRBV24-1 to TRBJ2-2; 7 bases map to TRBD1. The CDR3 covers 13 residues. With V trimmed by 5 bases and J by 6 bases, 2 bases remained unmatched. Germline V gives CDR1 KGHDR, CDR2 SFDVKD. The CDR3 reads CATSGRGPGELFF. Written as DNA, the CDR3 is TGTGCCACCAGTGGAAGGGGGCCCGGGGAGCTGTTTTTT.

The chain has TRBV7-9 and TRBJ2-3; TRBD2 might be the D (5 bases). This CDR3 has 14 amino acids. CDR1 and CDR2 from the germline V gene are SEHNR and FQNEAQ (reference sequence). V was cut by 10 bases and J by 1 base, with 15 bases left in between. The CDR3 region is CATVLEARTDTQYF. The CDR3 coding sequence is TGTGCCACCGTTTTGGAGGCGCGCACAGATACGCAGTATTTT.

The rearrangement joins TRBV6-5 to TRBJ1-2; unclear D gene. V was trimmed by 7 bases and J by 5 bases, leaving 11 bases between them. From germline, CDR1 is MNHEY and CDR2 SVGAGI. This CDR3 comprises 12 residues. The CDR3 DNA sequence: TGTGCCAGCAAAGCGGGTGGTTATGGCTACACCTTC. It is translated as CASKAGGYGYTF.

The chain couples TRBV20-1 to TRBJ2-3, with D perhaps TRBD2 (5 bases). V lost 8 bases, J lost 4 bases, and 10 bases lay in between. There are 11 residues in the CDR3. Germline V gives CDR1 DFQATT, CDR2 SNEGSKA (reference sequence). The CDR3 sequence is CSLGSADTQYF. The CDR3 DNA follows: TGCAGTCTGGGGAGCGCAGATACGCAGTATTTT.

In regard to this clone: This sample also contains other DNA sequences that code for the same CDR3. The rearrangement links TRBV7-2 to TRBJ2-7; D is uncertain. The germline gives CDR1 SGHTA, CDR2 FQGNSA. Trimming stripped 3 bases from V and 3 bases from J, with 3 bases between. This CDR3 has 11 residues. CDR3 bases: TGTGCCAGCAGCTTGTACTACGAGCAGTACTTC. This gives the protein CASSLYYEQYF.

The chain recombines TRBV4-3 with TRBJ1-2; D is unresolved. Trimming took 0 bases from V and 1 from J, leaving 9 bases between them. Per the germline V gene, CDR1 is LGHNA and CDR2 is YSLEER. The CDR3 is made up of 15 amino acids. CDR3 in amino acids: CASSQDRLVNYGYTF. The CDR3 DNA reads TGCGCCAGCAGCCAAGATCGTCTAGTTAACTATGGCTACACCTTC.

This chain joins TRBV4-1 and TRBJ2-7; TRBD1 agrees at 8 bases. There are 13 residues in the CDR3. Germline values: CDR1 MGHRA, CDR2 YSYEKL. V was pared by 2 bases and J by 5 bases, with 2 bases of the junction left unmatched. CDR3 DNA sequence: TGCGCCAGCAGCCAACGGACAGGGAACGAGCAGTACTTC. Translated, it gives CASSQRTGNEQYF.

The V gene is TRBV25-1, the J gene TRBJ1-3; the D gene is possibly TRBD1 (5 bases). Germline V gives CDR1 MGHDK, CDR2 SYGVNS. The CDR3 has 15 residues. V lost 5 bases and J 3 bases, leaving 14 bases between the germline ends. The CDR3 loop reads CASSPSRASGNTIYF. CDR3 bases: TGTGCCAGCAGTCCGTCCAGGGCGAGTGGAAACACCATATATTTT.

The chain joins TRBV7-9 to TRBJ1-1, with a tentative D call TRBD1 (6 bases). The CDR3 length is 14 residues. The germline V and J ends were trimmed by 7 bases and 4 bases, with 16 bases remaining between them. CDR1 is SEHNR, CDR2 FQNEAQ, per germline (reference sequence). This chain's CDR3 is CASNTLVGGTEAFF. DNA of the CDR3: TGTGCCAGCAACACCCTAGTAGGGGGCACTGAAGCTTTCTTT.

The CDR3 bases are TGTGCCAGCAGCCCAACTCATGGACAGGGGGGGACCTACGAGCAGTACTTC. Amino acid sequence: CASSPTHGQGGTYEQYF. This rearrangement joins TRBV3-1 (or the pseudogene TRBV3-2) to TRBJ2-7, with 10 positions matching TRBD1. The germline gives CDR1 LGHDT, CDR2 YNNKEL (reference sequence). Trimming removed 4 bases from V and 2 bases from J; junction bases left unmatched: 11. This CDR3 is built from 17 residues.

The chain recombines TRBV11-2 with TRBJ1-1, with a weak D call TRBD1 (5 bases). This CDR3 has 15 amino acids. V was trimmed by 0 bases and J by 0 bases, leaving 8 bases between them. The germline gives CDR1 SGHAT, CDR2 FQNNGV. DNA for the CDR3: TGTGCCAGCAGCTTAGATCCAGGGATGAACACTGAAGCTTTCTTT. It yields the protein CASSLDPGMNTEAFF.

The chain combines TRBV7-2 with TRBJ2-3; 8 positions agree with TRBD2. The CDR3 covers 15 residues. V gave up 2 bases and J gave up 7 bases; unmatched junction bases: 8. CDR1 and CDR2 (germline): SGHTA, FQGNSA. Here the CDR3 DNA reads TGTGCCAGCAGCTTATCAGCCGGGGGGGGCAATACGCAGTATTTT. It translates to CASSLSAGGGNTQYF.

The chain carries TRBV12-5 and TRBJ2-7; 9 nucleotides agree with TRBD1. Germline V gene data show CDR1 as LGHNT and CDR2 as FRNRAP. The CDR3 consists of 13 residues. The V gene end was trimmed by 6 bases and the J gene end by 4 bases; junction bases not matched to a gene: 4. CDR3 DNA: TGTGCTAGTGGGCCCGGGACAGGGTACGAGCAGTACTTC. The encoded protein is CASGPGTGYEQYF. The full variable domain, completed using reference TRBV12-5 and TRBJ2-7, is DARVTQTPRHKVTEMGQEVTMRCQPILGHNTVFWYRQTMMQGLELLAYFRNRAPLDDSGMPKDRFSAEMPDATLATLKIQPSEPRDSAVYFCASGPGTGYEQYFGPGTRLTVT.

This clone has only one observation. The V and J genes are TRBV4-2 and TRBJ2-5; perhaps TRBD1 as D (5 bases). The CDR3 runs 21 residues. CDR1 LGHNA and CDR2 YNFKEQ come from the germline V gene. V lost 3 bases, J lost 9 bases, and 38 bases lay in between. In DNA form, the CDR3 reads TGTGCCAGCAGCCAGAGCCAAGATCGGGTTTACAGGATGCCCCCAAAGTCGGCCCAGTACTTC. Protein sequence: CASSQSQDRVYRMPPKSAQYF.

This chain connects TRBV5-6 to TRBJ1-3; D uncertain. Germline values: CDR1 SGHDT, CDR2 YYEEEE. V dropped 2 bases and J dropped 6 bases, with 9 bases sitting between them. The CDR3 has 13 residues. The CDR3 here is CASSLSGINTIYF. CDR3 DNA sequence: TGTGCCAGCAGCTTATCCGGGATAAACACCATATATTTT.

The chain uses TRBV6-1 and TRBJ2-7; tentative D call: TRBD1 (6 bases). The CDR3 has 16 residues. CDR1 is MNHNS, CDR2 SASEGT, per germline. V shed 3 bases and J shed 3 bases, with 18 bases lying between them. Written as DNA, the CDR3 is TGTGCCAGCAGTGACCAGGGGCAGGGTGTAATCTACGAGCAGTACTTC. Encoded protein: CASSDQGQGVIYEQYF.

The sample holds a few counts of this clone. The sample carries other DNA sequences with the same CDR3. The rearrangement links TRBV18 to TRBJ1-1; TRBD1 aligns across 9 bases. CDR3 size: 14 residues. Germline CDR1 is KGHSH and CDR2 is LQKENI. V was clipped by 1 base and J by 5 bases; unmatched bases: 2. The DNA for the CDR3 is TGTGCCAGCTCACCACAGGGACAGGGTACTGAAGCTTTCTTT. The encoded protein is CASSPQGQGTEAFF.

The rearrangement uses TRBV20-1 and TRBJ1-1; D uncertain. The CDR3 is 11 residues long. The germline V and J ends were trimmed by 4 bases and 4 bases, with 7 bases remaining between them. Germline V gene lookup returns CDR1 DFQATT and CDR2 SNEGSKA (reference sequence). The CDR3 loop reads CSANKFTEAFF. The DNA of the CDR3 is TGCAGTGCTAATAAATTCACTGAAGCTTTCTTT.

The rearrangement joins TRBV7-9 to TRBJ2-3, with TRBD2 identical over 7 bases. Looked up from germline, CDR1 is SEHNR and CDR2 is FQNEAQ (reference sequence). The CDR3 length is 14 residues. Trimming at V came to 6 bases and at J to 7 bases, leaving 10 bases not matched to a gene. The CDR3, as DNA: TGTGCCAGCAGGGGGGGGGTCCGCCTGTATACGCAGTATTTT. It translates to CASRGGVRLYTQYF.

The gene calls are TRBV18 and TRBJ2-5; no firm D call. Germline assignment: CDR1 KGHSH and CDR2 LQKENI. This CDR3 has 12 amino acids. V was cut by 6 bases and J by 2 bases, with 7 bases left in between. This chain's CDR3 is CASSLQQETQYF. The DNA of the CDR3 is TGTGCCAGCTCTCTCCAGCAAGAGACCCAGTACTTC.

The genes are TRBV23-1 and TRBJ1-1; D unresolved. TRBV23-1 is an ORF for which the function is uncertain. There are 11 residues in the CDR3. Between the trimmed V and J ends, which lost 4 bases and 6 bases, there was a span of 6 bases. The CDR3 bases are TGCGCCAGCAGTCCCCTTCCTGAAGCTTTCTTT. Its protein product is CASSPLPEAFF.